This is a list of T cell receptor beta chains from one sample in a study of cytomegalovirus exposure and HLA in healthy donors. Measured with immunoSEQ multiplex PCR; TCRdb has only the in-frame clones, and not every one. Counted here are approximately 130,000 clones, 70% to 85% occurring once; the ten biggest clones make up more than 1.5%. Sequencing was carried out using PBMCs. These receptors all stem from a boy aged 5-17 years in good health and CMV-seronegative. Both conserved end residues are part of each CDR3. The D gene is left open where the match is weak. Clone size is shown for a subset of rows, as once, few, many or a class of expanded clone.

CDR3 protein: CASSSGDYGYTF
CDR3 DNA: TGTGCCAGCAGTTCCGGAGACTATGGCTACACCTTC
J gene: TRBJ1-2
D gene: -
V gene: TRBV6-5
clone size: -
CDR3 length: 12

CDR3 protein: CASSLGAGLRNEQFF
CDR3 DNA: TGTGCCAGCAGCTTGGGAGCGGGATTACGCAATGAGCAGTTCTTC
J gene: TRBJ2-1
D gene: TRBD2
V gene: TRBV7-8
clone size: -
CDR3 length: 15

CDR3 protein: CAWRGSGQTQYF
CDR3 DNA: TGTGCCTGGAGGGGGAGTGGACAGACCCAGTACTTC
J gene: TRBJ2-5
D gene: -
V gene: TRBV30
clone size: -
CDR3 length: 12

CDR3 protein: CASSFTAVDTIYF
CDR3 DNA: TGTGCCAGCAGCTTTACAGCAGTGGACACCATATATTTT
J gene: TRBJ1-3
D gene: -
V gene: TRBV7-2
clone size: few
CDR3 length: 13

CDR3 protein: CASSASNDYEQYF
CDR3 DNA: TGTGCCAGCAGCGCTAGTAATGATTACGAGCAGTACTTC
J gene: TRBJ2-7
D gene: -
V gene: TRBV9
clone size: -
CDR3 length: 13

CDR3 protein: CASSQEAQGAETQYF
CDR3 DNA: TGCGCCAGCAGCCAAGAGGCCCAGGGGGCAGAGACCCAGTACTTC
J gene: TRBJ2-5
D gene: TRBD1
V gene: TRBV4-3
clone size: -
CDR3 length: 15

CDR3 protein: CASSLDRENTEAFF
CDR3 DNA: TGTGCCAGCTCACTGGACAGGGAGAACACTGAAGCTTTCTTT
J gene: TRBJ1-1
D gene: TRBD1
V gene: TRBV18
clone size: once
CDR3 length: 14

CDR3 protein: CASSGGGYTF
CDR3 DNA: TGTGCCAGCAGTGGCGGGGGCTACACCTTC
J gene: TRBJ1-2
D gene: -
V gene: TRBV28
clone size: -
CDR3 length: 10

CDR3 protein: CASSNPIHRVATGELFF
CDR3 DNA: TGTGCCAGTAGTAACCCTATTCACAGGGTTGCCACCGGGGAGCTGTTTTTT
J gene: TRBJ2-2
D gene: -
V gene: TRBV19
clone size: -
CDR3 length: 17

CDR3 protein: CAISDAGAYEQYF
CDR3 DNA: TGTGCCATCAGTGACGCAGGGGCCTACGAGCAGTACTTC
J gene: TRBJ2-7
D gene: -
V gene: TRBV10-3
clone size: -
CDR3 length: 13

CDR3 protein: CASSEPGQGEYEQYF
CDR3 DNA: TGCGCCAGCAGTGAGCCGGGACAGGGGGAATACGAGCAGTACTTC
J gene: TRBJ2-7
D gene: TRBD1
V gene: TRBV10-1
clone size: -
CDR3 length: 15

CDR3 protein: CASSRRTGYEQYF
CDR3 DNA: TGTGCCAGCAGTCGTCGGACAGGCTACGAGCAGTACTTC
J gene: TRBJ2-7
D gene: TRBD1
V gene: TRBV7-9
clone size: -
CDR3 length: 13

CDR3 protein: CASNWEGWWAYEQYF
CDR3 DNA: TGTGCCAGCAACTGGGAGGGCTGGTGGGCCTACGAGCAGTACTTC
J gene: TRBJ2-7
D gene: TRBD2
V gene: TRBV6-1
clone size: -
CDR3 length: 15

CDR3 protein: CATSRDWSNTEAFF
CDR3 DNA: TGTGCCACCAGCAGGGACTGGTCGAACACTGAAGCTTTCTTT
J gene: TRBJ1-1
D gene: -
V gene: TRBV15
clone size: -
CDR3 length: 14

CDR3 protein: CASSRLTSGQETQYF
CDR3 DNA: TGTGCCAGCAGCCGCCTGACTAGCGGGCAAGAGACCCAGTACTTC
J gene: TRBJ2-5
D gene: TRBD2
V gene: TRBV4-2
clone size: once
CDR3 length: 15

CDR3 protein: CASSPSGEGEQYF
CDR3 DNA: TGCGCCAGCAGCCCCTCGGGAGAGGGCGAGCAGTACTTC
J gene: TRBJ2-7
D gene: -
V gene: TRBV5-1
clone size: once
CDR3 length: 13

CDR3 protein: CASSQSGADNQPQHF
CDR3 DNA: TGCGCCAGCAGCCAATCAGGGGCCGACAATCAGCCCCAGCATTTT
J gene: TRBJ1-5
D gene: -
V gene: TRBV4-1
clone size: -
CDR3 length: 15

CDR3 protein: CASSGTSGRGELFF
CDR3 DNA: TGTGCCAGCAGCGGGACTAGCGGCCGCGGGGAGCTGTTTTTT
J gene: TRBJ2-2
D gene: TRBD2
V gene: TRBV9
clone size: -
CDR3 length: 14

CDR3 protein: CASSSAITGIHYYEQYF
CDR3 DNA: TGTGCCAGCAGTTCAGCGATAACCGGGATCCATTACTACGAGCAGTACTTC
J gene: TRBJ2-7
D gene: -
V gene: TRBV28
clone size: -
CDR3 length: 17

CDR3 protein: CASSRGTGNSYEQYF
CDR3 DNA: TGTGCCAGCAGTCGCGGGACAGGGAACTCCTACGAGCAGTACTTC
J gene: TRBJ2-7
D gene: TRBD1
V gene: TRBV6-1
clone size: -
CDR3 length: 15

CDR3 protein: CASSPSVGARNEQFF
CDR3 DNA: TGTGCCAGCAGCCCCTCGGTGGGGGCGCGCAATGAGCAGTTCTTC
J gene: TRBJ2-1
D gene: -
V gene: TRBV7-9
clone size: -
CDR3 length: 15

CDR3 protein: CASSQDRAGNYEQYF
CDR3 DNA: TGCGCCAGCAGCCAAGATCGGGCAGGGAATTACGAGCAGTACTTC
J gene: TRBJ2-7
D gene: -
V gene: TRBV4-1
clone size: once
CDR3 length: 15

CDR3 protein: CASGTGGDNEKLFF
CDR3 DNA: TGCGCCAGCGGAACAGGCGGGGATAATGAAAAACTGTTTTTT
J gene: TRBJ1-4
D gene: -
V gene: TRBV5-1
clone size: once
CDR3 length: 14

CDR3 protein: CASSDAGTSGSRYEQYF
CDR3 DNA: TGTGCCAGCAGTGATGCGGGGACTAGCGGGAGTAGGTACGAGCAGTACTTC
J gene: TRBJ2-7
D gene: TRBD2
V gene: TRBV25-1
clone size: once
CDR3 length: 17

CDR3 protein: CSVGRPADTEAFF
CDR3 DNA: TGCAGCGTTGGACGCCCGGCGGACACTGAAGCTTTCTTT
J gene: TRBJ1-1
D gene: -
V gene: TRBV29-1
clone size: -
CDR3 length: 13

CDR3 protein: CASSLGGTGELFF
CDR3 DNA: TGTGCCAGCAGCTTGGGGGGGACCGGGGAGCTGTTTTTT
J gene: TRBJ2-2
D gene: TRBD2
V gene: TRBV7-2
clone size: -
CDR3 length: 13

CDR3 protein: CASSTTSGGAQDTQYF
CDR3 DNA: TGTGCCAGCAGTACGACTAGCGGGGGGGCTCAAGATACGCAGTATTTT
J gene: TRBJ2-3
D gene: TRBD2
V gene: TRBV2
clone size: -
CDR3 length: 16

CDR3 protein: CASSLLQRERNEQYF
CDR3 DNA: TGTGCCAGCAGCTTATTACAGCGGGAGCGAAACGAGCAGTACTTC
J gene: TRBJ2-7
D gene: TRBD2
V gene: TRBV5-4
clone size: -
CDR3 length: 15